This T cell receptor (beta chain) was identified in a study of T-cell reconstitution after alpha-beta-depleted transplantation in children. This clonotype came up many times. A TCRbeta library incorporating unique molecular identifiers was prepared. TCRdb re-called the PCR reads through MiXCR, storing one row per CDR3 protein. The sample includes about 400,000 distinct CDR3 sequences, roughly 21% of them seen just once. CDR3 length: 14 amino acids. The germline V and J ends were trimmed by 0 bases and 0 bases, with 3 bases remaining between them. From germline, CDR1 is MGHRA and CDR2 YSYEKL. The sequence derives from a human donor who donated a stem cell graft to a child with acute myeloid leukemia. The chain carries TRBV4-1 and TRBJ2-1; D is ambiguous. This material consisted of PBMCs from the stem cell graft donor, taken from the stem cell graft. CDR3 sequence: CASSQESSYNEQFF. The CDR3 DNA reads as TGCGCCAGCAGCCAAGAAAGCTCCTACAATGAGCAGTTCTTC.